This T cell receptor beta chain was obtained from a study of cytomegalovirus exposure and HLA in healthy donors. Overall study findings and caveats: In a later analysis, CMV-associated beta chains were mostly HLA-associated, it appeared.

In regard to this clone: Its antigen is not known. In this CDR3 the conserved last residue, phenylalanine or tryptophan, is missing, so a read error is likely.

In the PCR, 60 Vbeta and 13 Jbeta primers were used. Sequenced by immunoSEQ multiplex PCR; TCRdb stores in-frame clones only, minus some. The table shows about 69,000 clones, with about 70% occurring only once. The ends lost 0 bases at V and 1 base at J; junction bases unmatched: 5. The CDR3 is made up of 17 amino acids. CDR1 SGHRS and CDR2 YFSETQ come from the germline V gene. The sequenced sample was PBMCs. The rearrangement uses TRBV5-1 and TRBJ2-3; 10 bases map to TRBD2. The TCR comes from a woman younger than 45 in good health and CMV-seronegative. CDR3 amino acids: CASSLAGTSAGTDTQYV. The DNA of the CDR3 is TGCGCCAGCAGCTTGGCAGGGACTAGCGCAGGCACAGATACGCAGTATGTT.